The next 23 T cell receptor beta chains were all read from a single sample in a study of identical twins. TCRdb itself ran the 5' RACE reads through MiXCR, one entry per CDR3 protein. This table holds 450,000 or so distinct CDR3 sequences, 14% found once. The data also belong to a second study, concerning yellow fever vaccine responses in identical twins.

The sample taken for sequencing was CD4+ T cells sorted from blood. The origin of the receptors is a woman under 30 in good health.

This clonotype was counted between two and nine times. V and J are TRBV5-1 and TRBJ2-7; 9 nucleotides match TRBD1. Germline CDR1 and CDR2: SGHRS and YFSETQ. J lost 3 bases, V lost 4 bases, and 8 bases had no gene match. The CDR3 totals 15 residues. The CDR3 sequence is CASSVQQGAVYEQYF. DNA for the CDR3: TGCGCCAGCAGCGTACAACAGGGGGCCGTCTACGAGCAGTACTTC. The whole variable domain, filled in from reference TRBV5-1 and TRBJ2-7, reads KAGVTQTPRYLIKTRGQQVTLSCSPISGHRSVSWYQQTPGQGLQFLFEYFSETQRNKGNFPGRFSGRQFSNSRSEMNVSTLELGDSALYLCASSVQQGAVYEQYFGPGTRLTVT.

Ten or more counts support this clonotype. The J gene is TRBJ1-1, the V gene TRBV2, with unresolved D. Germline assignment: CDR1 SNHLY and CDR2 FYNNEI. The CDR3 has 11 amino acids. The V end was cut by 4 bases, the J end by 1 base, with 1 base between. This CDR3 reads CASSANTEAFF. CDR3 DNA sequence: TGTGCCAGCAGTGCGAACACTGAAGCTTTCTTT.

The gene calls are TRBV6-1 and TRBJ2-7, with 7 bases matching TRBD1. This CDR3 is 15 amino acids long. Trimming cost V 5 bases and J 2 bases; bases outside gene matches: 9. Germline V gene sequence: CDR1 MNHNS, CDR2 SASEGT. In nucleotides, the CDR3 is TGTGCCAGCAGTCCACCGACAGGGCACACCTACGAGCAGTACTTC. Encoded protein: CASSPPTGHTYEQYF.

This clonotype was counted only a few times. This rearrangement joins TRBV14 to TRBJ1-4; D may be TRBD1 (6 bases). Germline CDR1 SGHDN, CDR2 FVKESK. The CDR3 is 15 residues long. Trimming cost V 3 bases and J 8 bases, with 16 bases left between them. Written as DNA, the CDR3 is TGTGCCAGCAGCCAGACAACAGGGTTTCGGGAAAAACTGTTTTTT. Encoded protein: CASSQTTGFREKLFF.

There are a few counts of this clonotype. This chain connects TRBV15 to TRBJ2-2; TRBD1 matches at 7 bases. CDR1 LNHNV and CDR2 YYDKDF come from the germline V gene (reference sequence). This CDR3 has 15 residues. V trimming: 5 bases; J trimming: 3 bases; junction bases outside the gene matches: 6. The DNA of the CDR3 is TGTGCCACCAGCGTGCCCGGGACAGACACCGGGGAGCTGTTTTTT. Protein product: CATSVPGTDTGELFF.

This clonotype showed up just a few times. The V call is TRBV7-2, the J call TRBJ2-7, with 9 bases fitting TRBD1. Trimming cost V 3 bases and J 7 bases; bases outside gene matches: 4. Germline CDR1 reads SGHTA; CDR2 reads FQGNSA. This CDR3 is 13 amino acids long. Here the CDR3 reads CASSLGGQGEQYF. The DNA for the CDR3 is TGTGCCAGCAGCTTGGGGGGACAGGGAGAGCAGTACTTC. The full variable domain, completed using reference TRBV7-2 and TRBJ2-7, is GAGVSQSPSNKVTEKGKDVELRCDPISGHTALYWYRQSLGQGLEFLIYFQGNSAPDKSGLPSDRFSAERTGGSVSTLTIQRTQQEDSAVYLCASSLGGQGEQYFGPGTRLTVT.

This clonotype was detected a few times. The CDR3 DNA follows: TGTGCCAGTAGTATGACTTTCTTCTCTAGCGGGAGCTCAAGGATGGGTGAGCAGTTCTTC. Translated, it gives CASSMTFFSSGSSRMGEQFF. The chain joins TRBV19 to TRBJ2-1, with 10 positions matching TRBD2. V dropped 3 bases and J dropped 9; count of bases not matched to a gene: 23. The CDR3 contains 20 residues. Germline V lookup: CDR1 LNHDA, CDR2 SQIVND (reference sequence).

CDR3 sequence reads: CASSYSGGTQETQYF. The CDR3 bases are TGTGCCAGCAGTTATTCCGGGGGCACTCAAGAGACCCAGTACTTC. The gene calls are TRBV6-5 and TRBJ2-5; D possibly uses TRBD1 or TRBD2 (6 bases each). The V and J ends lost 3 bases and 2 bases respectively, with 13 bases between them. Germline CDR1 MNHEY, CDR2 SVGAGI. CDR3 size: 15 residues.

This clonotype has just a few counts. J is TRBJ1-4 and V is TRBV12-3 or TRBV12-4; 11 nucleotides agree with TRBD1. Trimming cost V 6 bases and J 5 bases; bases outside gene matches: 8. The CDR3 extends over 16 amino acids. The CDR3 region is CASRLGQGAINEKLFF. CDR3 DNA: TGTGCCAGCAGACTTGGACAGGGGGCCATCAATGAAAAACTGTTTTTT.

The chain couples TRBV27 to TRBJ2-5, with D perhaps matching TRBD1 (5 bases). The CDR3 sequence is 16 residues long. Germline CDR1 is MNHEY and CDR2 is SMNVEV (reference sequence). V lost 4 bases to trimming and J lost 3 bases, with 18 bases between them. The CDR3 DNA sequence: TGTGCCAGCAGTTCTTTTTACAGGAGCTCCAAAGAGACCCAGTACTTC. Protein sequence: CASSSFYRSSKETQYF.

The rearrangement uses TRBV20-1 and TRBJ2-7; TRBD1 matches 7 bases. The CDR3 spans 12 residues. The germline V gene encodes CDR1 DFQATT and CDR2 SNEGSKA (reference sequence). CDR3 nucleotide sequence: TGCAGCGCGAAGGGGGCCCCTAACGAGCAGTACTTC. It translates to CSAKGAPNEQYF.

This clonotype was seen more than once but under ten times. The chain employs TRBV5-1 and TRBJ2-6; the D gene is possibly TRBD1 (5 bases). Trimming removed 3 bases from V and 2 bases from J, with 9 bases in between. The germline CDR1 and CDR2 sequences are SGHRS and YFSETQ. The CDR3 runs 15 residues. CDR3 sequence: CASSWEGAGANVLTF. CDR3 bases: TGCGCCAGCAGCTGGGAAGGGGCTGGGGCCAACGTCCTGACTTTC.

J is TRBJ2-1 and V is TRBV24-1; 9 bases are shared with TRBD1. The length of the CDR3 is 15 residues. CDR1 and CDR2 (germline): KGHDR, SFDVKD. Losses at the gene ends were 2 bases for V and 8 bases for J; bases not matched to a gene: 6. CDR3 residues: CATSDSGTGRDEQFF. In DNA, the CDR3 is TGTGCCACCAGTGATTCTGGGACAGGGAGGGATGAGCAGTTCTTC.

V usage is TRBV19 and J usage is TRBJ2-5, with TRBD1 matching over 7 bases. Germline values: CDR1 LNHDA, CDR2 SQIVND (reference sequence). The CDR3 is 14 amino acids. Trimming cost V 6 bases and J 1 base; bases outside gene matches: 5. CDR3 sequence reads: CASRNDRAQETQYF. The CDR3 bases are TGTGCCAGTAGGAACGACAGGGCCCAAGAGACCCAGTACTTC.

CDR3 coding DNA: TGTGCCAGCAGCTTAAACGGCAACGTGGGGGATACGCAGTATTTT. Protein product: CASSLNGNVGDTQYF. The chain has TRBV11-2 and TRBJ2-3; D uncertain. The ends were cut back, 2 bases at V and 6 bases at J, with 15 bases in the middle. The CDR3 spans 15 residues. The germline V gene has CDR1 SGHAT and CDR2 FQNNGV.

This clonotype was observed a handful of times. V usage is TRBV5-1 and J usage is TRBJ2-3; D remains ambiguous. Deletions cut 4 bases from V and 2 bases from J, with 8 bases between. The CDR3 extends over 13 amino acids. Germline CDR1 is SGHRS and CDR2 is YFSETQ. This CDR3 reads CASSTRATDTQYF. CDR3 in DNA: TGCGCCAGCAGCACTCGCGCCACAGATACGCAGTATTTT.

The rearrangement links TRBV7-2 to TRBJ1-2; 9 nucleotides agree with TRBD1. Germline CDR1 reads SGHTA; CDR2 reads FQGNSA. The trim removed 4 bases at V and 13 bases at J, leaving 7 bases unmatched. CDR3 length: 12 amino acids. The CDR3 is CASSYAGTGLTF. For the CDR3, the DNA is TGTGCCAGCAGCTACGCCGGGACAGGGCTCACCTTC.

The chain employs TRBV7-9 and TRBJ1-2; D is perhaps TRBD1 (5 bases). The CDR3 is 15 residues long. Germline V gene data show CDR1 as SEHNR and CDR2 as FQNEAQ (reference sequence). Trimming took 5 bases from V and 4 from J, leaving 17 bases between them. CDR3 coding DNA: TGTGCCAGCAGCCCCCTAACATCAGGGCTCTATGGCTACACCTTC. The encoded protein is CASSPLTSGLYGYTF.

In this sample, this clonotype turned up a few times. The chain has TRBV6-1 and TRBJ2-3; D perhaps matches TRBD2 (5 bases). Germline CDR1 is MNHNS and CDR2 is SASEGT. V lost 6 bases and J 1 base, leaving 14 bases between the germline ends. CDR3 length equals 15 residues. CDR3: CASRSGGLGTDTQYF. In nucleotides, the CDR3 is TGTGCCAGCAGGTCAGGCGGGTTGGGCACAGATACGCAGTATTTT.

This clonotype is deemed medium-sized. J is TRBJ2-2 and V is TRBV5-1; 7 bases fit TRBD1. Germline V gives CDR1 SGHRS, CDR2 YFSETQ. The CDR3 totals 15 residues. V dropped 0 bases and J dropped 5; count of bases not matched to a gene: 4. The CDR3 sequence is CASSLEGAWTGELFF. As DNA, the CDR3 is TGCGCCAGCAGCTTGGAGGGGGCGTGGACCGGGGAGCTGTTTTTT.

This clonotype was seen more than once but under ten times. The J gene is TRBJ2-1, the V gene TRBV7-2; D is perhaps TRBD2 (5 bases). Germline CDR1 SGHTA, CDR2 FQGNSA. Trimming shortened V by 1 base and J by 8 bases, and 15 bases separated the two germline ends. CDR3 length: 15 residues. The CDR3 reads CASSLEGRERDEQFF. CDR3 coding DNA: TGTGCCAGCAGCTTAGAGGGTCGGGAAAGGGATGAGCAGTTCTTC. Full variable domain (remainder filled in from reference TRBV7-2 and TRBJ2-1): GAGVSQSPSNKVTEKGKDVELRCDPISGHTALYWYRQSLGQGLEFLIYFQGNSAPDKSGLPSDRFSAERTGGSVSTLTIQRTQQEDSAVYLCASSLEGRERDEQFFGPGTRLTVL.

There are a few counts of this clonotype. This chain connects TRBV29-1 to TRBJ1-2, with TRBD1 identical over 7 bases. The CDR3 spans 13 residues. V lost 3 bases, J lost 2 bases, and 3 bases stayed unmatched. The V gene's germline CDR1 is SQVTM and CDR2 ANQGSEA. CDR3 nucleotides: TGCAGCGTTGACGGCAGGGGGAACTATGGCTACACCTTC. This codes for CSVDGRGNYGYTF.

This chain uses TRBV28 with TRBJ2-1, with TRBD2 identical over 8 bases. Per the germline V gene, CDR1 is MDHEN and CDR2 is SYDVKM. J lost 15 bases, V lost 3 bases, and 4 bases had no gene match. The CDR3 consists of 11 residues. The CDR3 sequence is CASSFLAGLFF. CDR3 nucleotide sequence: TGTGCCAGCAGTTTTCTAGCGGGCCTGTTCTTC.